A single sample gave rise to the 10 T cell receptor beta chains below, sequenced in a study of T cells after yellow fever vaccination. TCRdb reprocessed the 5' RACE reads via MiXCR and lists one record per CDR3 protein. The sample records some 600,000 distinct CDR3 sequences, roughly a sixth being singletons. The sample in question was PBMCs, obtained around 5 days after the first yellow fever vaccination. The receptor source for this set is a man aged 18 to 29 who received the YFV17D yellow fever vaccine.

V usage is TRBV25-1 and J usage is TRBJ2-3, with a possible D match to TRBD1 (5 bases). CDR1 is MGHDK and CDR2 is SYGVNS in the germline V gene. V lost 6 bases and J 1 base, leaving 11 bases between the germline ends. CDR3 length equals 14 residues. CDR3 nucleotides: TGTGCCAGCAGACCTGTGACAGGCACAGATACGCAGTATTTT. This codes for CASRPVTGTDTQYF.

V and J are TRBV6-1 and TRBJ2-2; no clear D. The CDR3 loop spans 14 amino acids. V lost 2 bases and J lost 6, with 10 bases in between. Looked up from germline, CDR1 is MNHNS and CDR2 is SASEGT. CDR3 in amino acids: CASSEIGSPGELFF. CDR3 in DNA: TGTGCCAGCAGTGAAATCGGGTCCCCCGGGGAGCTGTTTTTT.

This clonotype has only a few counts. The J gene is TRBJ2-1, the V gene TRBV5-1; weak D call: TRBD1 (6 bases). The V end lost 4 bases, the J end lost 8 bases, and 19 bases lay between the germline ends. This CDR3 comprises 15 residues. Looked up from germline, CDR1 is SGHRS and CDR2 is YFSETQ. CDR3 in DNA: TGCGCCAGCAGCAGGACAGTATCACCTCGGGATGAGCAGTTCTTC. Protein product: CASSRTVSPRDEQFF.

This clonotype was counted a few times. The chain employs TRBV5-1 and TRBJ2-3; the match to TRBD2 covers 7 bases. Germline assignment: CDR1 SGHRS and CDR2 YFSETQ. After removal of 0 bases from V and 5 bases from J, the junction contained 6 bases not matched to a gene. The CDR3 has 15 amino acids. The CDR3 DNA sequence: TGCGCCAGCAGCTTGGATACTAGCGTTGGAGATACGCAGTATTTT. Translating gives CASSLDTSVGDTQYF.

This clonotype appeared a few times. The chain joins TRBV4-1 to TRBJ2-5; possibly TRBD2 for D (5 bases). CDR3 length: 15 amino acids. V gave up 3 bases and J gave up 5 bases, with 16 bases separating them. Germline values: CDR1 MGHRA, CDR2 YSYEKL. The CDR3: CASSQLGLSGETQYF. The CDR3 DNA reads as TGCGCCAGCAGCCAGCTAGGGCTTTCGGGGGAGACCCAGTACTTC.

This clonotype turned up a few times. The V gene is TRBV10-3, the J gene TRBJ2-3; the match to TRBD2 covers 10 bases. This CDR3 region has 14 residues. With V trimmed by 7 bases and J by 4 bases, 5 bases remained unmatched. Germline V gene sequence: CDR1 ENHRY, CDR2 SYGVKD. The CDR3 loop is CAIKRGGAADTQYF. The CDR3 DNA reads TGTGCCATCAAGCGGGGGGGCGCGGCAGATACGCAGTATTTT.

This chain connects TRBV2 to TRBJ1-1; 10 bases are a match to TRBD1. The CDR3 has 14 residues. Germline assignment: CDR1 SNHLY and CDR2 FYNNEI. V lost 4 bases, J lost 4 bases, and 3 bases stayed unmatched. Written as DNA, the CDR3 is TGTGCCAGCAGTGGGGGACAGGGGATCACTGAAGCTTTCTTT. Its translation: CASSGGQGITEAFF. Full variable domain (missing parts from reference TRBV2 and TRBJ1-1): EPEVTQTPSHQVTQMGQEVILRCVPISNHLYFYWYRQILGQKVEFLVSFYNNEISEKSEIFDDQFSVERPDGSNFTLKIRSTKLEDSAMYFCASSGGQGITEAFFGQGTRLTVV.

This clonotype was counted at least ten times. The CDR3 spells CASSREFGQAISGYTF. DNA for the CDR3: TGTGCCAGCAGTCGCGAATTTGGCCAGGCAATAAGTGGCTACACCTTC. The V gene is TRBV12-3 or TRBV12-4, the J gene TRBJ1-2; unclear D gene. The CDR3 extends over 16 amino acids. V shed 5 bases and J shed 7 bases, with 23 bases lying between them.

The chain couples TRBV10-2 to TRBJ2-4; tentatively, D is TRBD1 (5 bases). CDR3 size: 11 residues. Germline V gene sequence: CDR1 WSHSY, CDR2 SAAADI. Trimming left V 2 bases short and J 12 bases short, with 8 bases between. The CDR3 loop reads CASSEQGSQYF. In DNA form, the CDR3 reads TGCGCCAGCAGTGAGCAGGGTTCTCAGTACTTC.

The chain links TRBV20-1 to TRBJ2-3; possibly TRBD2 for D (7 bases). The germline V gene encodes CDR1 DFQATT and CDR2 SNEGSKA (reference sequence). The V and J ends lost 1 base and 4 bases respectively, with 15 bases between them. The CDR3 has 15 amino acids. CDR3 amino acids: CSARGGAGASDTQYF. The CDR3 DNA sequence: TGCAGTGCTAGAGGGGGGGCGGGGGCTTCAGATACGCAGTATTTT.